Presented here are 30 T cell receptor beta chains from one specimen sequenced in a study of cytomegalovirus exposure and HLA in healthy donors. The PCR ran on 60 Vbeta and 13 Jbeta primers. Data came from immunoSEQ multiplex PCR; TCRdb stores just in-frame clones and leaves some out. The sample shows tens of thousands of clones, about 70% of them seen only once. Material for sequencing was PBMCs. The receptors come from a woman between 50 and 59 years old in good health and CMV-seropositive.

The rearrangement uses TRBV11-2 and TRBJ2-4, with D perhaps TRBD2 (6 bases). Germline V gene data show CDR1 as SGHAT and CDR2 as FQNNGV. The CDR3 is 14 residues long. V lost 5 bases and J lost 7, with 15 bases in between. The CDR3 protein is CASSLSGGENIQYF. The CDR3 coding sequence is TGTGCCAGCAGCCTTAGCGGTGGGGAGAACATTCAGTACTTC.

The gene calls are TRBV10-3 and TRBJ1-1; a possible D gene is TRBD1 (5 bases). The CDR3 consists of 14 residues. V shed 0 bases and J shed 5 bases, with 10 bases lying between them. Germline assignment: CDR1 ENHRY and CDR2 SYGVKD. The DNA of the CDR3 is TGTGCCATCAGTGAGTCCGGGGGGGGGACTGAAGCTTTCTTT. It yields the protein CAISESGGGTEAFF.

The V call is TRBV4-3, the J call TRBJ1-5; D is unresolved. Germline V gene sequence: CDR1 LGHNA, CDR2 YSLEER. Between the trimmed V and J ends, which lost 0 bases and 6 bases, there was a span of 9 bases. CDR3 length: 14 residues. CDR3 sequence: CASSQEVGSQPQHF. CDR3 DNA: TGCGCCAGCAGCCAAGAGGTGGGGAGTCAGCCCCAGCATTTT.

The chain is built from TRBV18 and TRBJ2-1, with TRBD2 identical over 7 bases. There are 15 residues in the CDR3. The germline V gene encodes CDR1 KGHSH and CDR2 LQKENI. The V segment lost 2 bases and the J segment 1 base; nucleotides outside the gene matches: 2. The chain's CDR3 is CASSPTSASYNEQFF. DNA for the CDR3: TGTGCCAGCTCACCAACTAGCGCTTCCTACAATGAGCAGTTCTTC.

This clone showed up just a few times. The chain links TRBV5-8 to TRBJ1-2; unclear D gene. The CDR3 is made up of 13 amino acids. V lost 1 base to trimming and J lost 8 bases, with 12 bases between them. Germline CDR1 is SGHTS and CDR2 is YDEGEE. The CDR3 reads CASSLSPGAGYTF. CDR3 in DNA: TGTGCCAGCAGCTTGTCCCCAGGCGCGGGCTACACCTTC. Based on the CDR3 plus reference TRBV5-8 and TRBJ1-2, the full variable domain is EAGVTQSPTHLIKTRGQQATLRCSPISGHTSVYWYQQALGLGLQFLLWYDEGEERNRGNFPPRFSGRQFPNYSSELNVNALELEDSALYLCASSLSPGAGYTFGSGTRLTVV.

The rearrangement joins TRBV29-1 to TRBJ2-7; D ambiguous. Trimming left V 3 bases short and J 2 bases short, with 14 bases between. The CDR3 loop spans 14 amino acids. From germline, CDR1 is SQVTM and CDR2 ANQGSEA. CDR3: CSVEPSGFPYEQYF. The CDR3 nucleotides read TGCAGCGTTGAGCCATCAGGTTTCCCCTACGAGCAGTACTTC.

The rearrangement joins TRBV30 to TRBJ2-1; 13 positions agree with TRBD2. The germline gives CDR1 GTSNPN, CDR2 SVGIG (reference sequence). The CDR3 is 15 residues long. Trimming removed 4 bases from V and 4 bases from J; junction bases left unmatched: 4. DNA for the CDR3: TGTGCCTGGACCAAGACTAGCGGGAGGTACAATGAGCAGTTCTTC. Its protein is CAWTKTSGRYNEQFF.

The J gene is TRBJ1-1, the V gene TRBV7-9; TRBD1 agrees at 10 bases. V lost 3 bases, J lost 0 bases, and 1 base stayed unmatched. Germline loops: CDR1 SEHNR, CDR2 FQNEAQ (reference sequence). The CDR3 contains 15 residues. CDR3 in DNA: TGTGCCAGCAGCTTGGGACAGGGGATGAACACTGAAGCTTTCTTT. Protein product: CASSLGQGMNTEAFF.

The J gene is TRBJ1-5, the V gene TRBV5-1, with D tentatively TRBD1 (6 bases). This CDR3 contains 15 residues. CDR1 is SGHRS, CDR2 YFSETQ, per germline. Trimming removed 9 bases from V and 0 bases from J, with 16 bases in between. CDR3 protein: CATPGQLNSNQPQHF. CDR3 nucleotides: TGCGCCACCCCGGGACAATTGAATAGCAATCAGCCCCAGCATTTT.

The V call is TRBV5-4, the J call TRBJ2-1, with D possibly being TRBD2 (7 bases). Germline CDR1 reads SGHNT; CDR2 reads YYREEE (reference sequence). CDR3 length: 15 residues. Trimming left V 0 bases short and J 3 bases short, with 10 bases between. CDR3: CASSLGGGGYNEQFF. CDR3 in DNA: TGTGCCAGCAGCTTGGGAGGGGGGGGCTACAATGAGCAGTTCTTC.

V gene TRBV27 combines with J gene TRBJ2-1; D might be TRBD1 (6 bases). The V end was cut by 2 bases, the J end by 8 bases, with 19 bases between. This CDR3 comprises 16 residues. The germline V gene encodes CDR1 MNHEY and CDR2 SMNVEV (reference sequence). The CDR3 DNA is TGTGCCAGCAGTTTACGGCCCGAGGCAGGGGTGGATGAGCAGTTCTTC. Translated: CASSLRPEAGVDEQFF.

The chain employs TRBV6-1 and TRBJ2-7, with 10 bases fitting TRBD1. CDR1 is MNHNS, CDR2 SASEGT, per germline. This CDR3 is 13 amino acids long. V lost 7 bases, J lost 7 bases, and 7 bases stayed unmatched. The CDR3 sequence: CASKGQGMGEQYF. The DNA for the CDR3 is TGTGCCAGCAAGGGACAGGGGATGGGGGAGCAGTACTTC.

With respect to this clone: The junction departs from germline at one end; a sequencing error may be responsible. The V call is TRBV7-9, the J call TRBJ1-6; the D is unclear. The CDR3 is 12 amino acids. Germline assignment: CDR1 SEHNR and CDR2 FQNEAQ (reference sequence). CDR3 protein: CTSSPDYSPLHF. CDR3 DNA sequence: TGTACCAGCAGCCCCGACTATTCACCCCTCCACTTT. The whole variable domain, filled in from reference TRBV7-9 and TRBJ1-6, reads DTGVSQNPRHKITKRGQNVTFRCDPISEHNRLYWYRQTLGQGPEFLTYFQNEAQLEKSRLLSDRFSAERPKGSFSTLEIQRTEQGDSAMYLCTSSPDYSPLHFGNGTRLTVT.

This clone was counted a few times. The chain has TRBV18 and TRBJ2-2; perhaps TRBD2 as D (5 bases). The CDR3 spans 17 residues. The germline V gene encodes CDR1 KGHSH and CDR2 LQKENI. V dropped 3 bases and J dropped 3 bases, with 17 bases sitting between them. The DNA for the CDR3 is TGTGCCAGCTCACCGGACTCCGCGCCCATTGACACCGGGGAGCTGTTTTTT. This translates into CASSPDSAPIDTGELFF. Full variable domain (outside the CDR3, taken from reference TRBV18 and TRBJ2-2): NAGVMQNPRHLVRRRGQEARLRCSPMKGHSHVYWYRQLPEEGLKFMVYLQKENIIDESGMPKERFSAEFPKEGPSILRIQQVVRGDSAAYFCASSPDSAPIDTGELFFGEGSRLTVL.

The genes are TRBV10-3 and TRBJ2-1, with 14 positions matching TRBD2. Losses at the gene ends were 3 bases for V and 9 bases for J; bases not matched to a gene: 16. This CDR3 contains 19 residues. Germline assignment: CDR1 ENHRY and CDR2 SYGVKD. In DNA form, the CDR3 reads TGTGCCATCAGTGACATTGGAGCCCACCCGGGACTAGCGGGAGTTGAGCAGTTCTTC. Translation gives CAISDIGAHPGLAGVEQFF.

This clone showed up just a few times. The chain is built from TRBV5-4 and TRBJ1-1; D is perhaps TRBD1 (6 bases). Germline CDR1 reads SGHNT; CDR2 reads YYREEE (reference sequence). The CDR3 contains 15 residues. V shed 8 bases and J shed 1 base, with 18 bases lying between them. The CDR3 loop is CASLLQGNSNTEAFF. CDR3 sequence (DNA): TGTGCCAGTCTCCTCCAGGGGAACTCGAACACTGAAGCTTTCTTT.

The chain couples TRBV5-6 to TRBJ2-5; 9 bases agree with TRBD2. Germline V lookup: CDR1 SGHDT, CDR2 YYEEEE. This CDR3 spans 18 amino acids. Trimming removed 0 bases from V and 4 bases from J; junction bases left unmatched: 13. For the CDR3, the DNA is TGTGCCAGCAGCTTGGTGGGGGCGGGGGGGCCTGAGTTAGAGACCCAGTACTTC. It encodes CASSLVGAGGPELETQYF.

This rearrangement joins TRBV7-8 to TRBJ2-3, with D possibly TRBD1 on 5 matching bases. CDR3 length equals 11 residues. V lost 3 bases and J lost 8, with 6 bases in between. The germline CDR1 and CDR2 sequences are SGHVS and FQNEAQ. CDR3 sequence (DNA): TGTGCCAGCAGCTTTGGGGCTACGCAGTATTTT. Protein: CASSFGATQYF.

V is TRBV19 and J is TRBJ1-5; perhaps TRBD1 as D (6 bases). Germline CDR1 and CDR2: LNHDA and SQIVND (reference sequence). V was cut by 7 bases and J by 7 bases, with 11 bases left in between. The CDR3 consists of 12 residues. The CDR3 reads CASTTGLQPQHF. The CDR3 DNA reads as TGTGCCAGTACAACAGGGTTGCAGCCCCAGCATTTT.

The chain links TRBV27 to TRBJ2-7, with TRBD1 identical over 9 bases. V shed 3 bases, J shed 5 bases, and the junction held 8 bases outside the gene matches. The CDR3 spans 15 residues. Germline V gene sequence: CDR1 MNHEY, CDR2 SMNVEV (reference sequence). DNA of the CDR3: TGTGCCAGCAGTTTGAGAAGGGACAGGGTGAACGAGCAGTACTTC. Translating it yields CASSLRRDRVNEQYF.

The gene calls are TRBV18 and TRBJ2-5; the D gene is possibly TRBD2 (6 bases). Germline V gives CDR1 KGHSH, CDR2 LQKENI. The CDR3 covers 15 residues. Trimming cost V 0 bases and J 3 bases, with 11 bases left between them. CDR3: CASSPPQGGKETQYF. In DNA, the CDR3 is TGTGCCAGCTCACCACCCCAAGGCGGGAAAGAGACCCAGTACTTC.

The gene calls are TRBV19 and TRBJ2-3, with D tentatively TRBD2 (5 bases). The V and J ends lost 2 bases and 4 bases respectively, with 10 bases between them. From germline, CDR1 is LNHDA and CDR2 SQIVND (reference sequence). CDR3 length equals 14 residues. For the CDR3, the DNA is TGTGCCAGTAGTATAAGTGGAGGCGCAGATACGCAGTATTTT. Its translation: CASSISGGADTQYF.

The chain combines TRBV27 with TRBJ2-7, with unresolved D. The V gene lost 1 base and the J gene lost 2 bases, with 12 bases spanning the gap. Germline V lookup: CDR1 MNHEY, CDR2 SMNVEV (reference sequence). The CDR3 has 15 amino acids. This CDR3 is CASSLYKSGTYEQYF. The DNA for the CDR3 is TGTGCCAGCAGTTTATATAAGTCAGGAACCTACGAGCAGTACTTC.

In this sample, this clone turned up a few times. The chain employs TRBV19 and TRBJ2-1; TRBD1 is a possible D gene (6 bases). The V gene's germline CDR1 is LNHDA and CDR2 SQIVND (reference sequence). V lost 3 bases to trimming and J lost 6 bases, with 12 bases between them. The length of the CDR3 is 14 residues. The CDR3 spells CASSIIRGSNEQFF. DNA for the CDR3: TGTGCCAGTAGTATCATTAGGGGGAGCAATGAGCAGTTCTTC.

The chain employs TRBV11-2 and TRBJ1-2, with D perhaps matching TRBD1 (5 bases). The CDR3 contains 17 residues. Per the germline V gene, CDR1 is SGHAT and CDR2 is FQNNGV. V shed 0 bases and J shed 4 bases, with 18 bases lying between them. This chain's CDR3 is CASSLDSVGRRGYGYTF. CDR3 nucleotides: TGTGCCAGCAGCTTAGATAGTGTCGGCAGGAGGGGCTATGGCTACACCTTC. Full variable domain (remainder filled in from reference TRBV11-2 and TRBJ1-2): EAGVAQSPRYKIIEKRQSVAFWCNPISGHATLYWYQQILGQGPKLLIQFQNNGVVDDSQLPKDRFSAERLKGVDSTLKIQPAKLEDSAVYLCASSLDSVGRRGYGYTFGSGTRLTVV.

The chain links TRBV7-9 to TRBJ2-1; 10 positions agree with TRBD1. This CDR3 comprises 14 residues. Germline lookup yields CDR1 SEHNR and CDR2 FQNEAQ (reference sequence). The trim removed 5 bases at V and 10 bases at J, leaving 8 bases unmatched. The CDR3 here is CASSARQGAREQFF. The CDR3 DNA follows: TGTGCCAGCAGCGCGCGACAGGGGGCGCGGGAGCAGTTCTTC. Complete variable domain (other parts from reference TRBV7-9 and TRBJ2-1): DTGVSQNPRHKITKRGQNVTFRCDPISEHNRLYWYRQTLGQGPEFLTYFQNEAQLEKSRLLSDRFSAERPKGSFSTLEIQRTEQGDSAMYLCASSARQGAREQFFGPGTRLTVL.

The chain links TRBV28 to TRBJ2-3, with D possibly matching TRBD2 (6 bases). The V gene lost 10 bases and the J gene lost 4 bases, with 18 bases spanning the gap. The CDR3 extends over 14 amino acids. Germline V gene lookup returns CDR1 MDHEN and CDR2 SYDVKM. CDR3 protein: CATRGRGGADTQYF. For the CDR3, the DNA is TGTGCCACCCGGGGGAGAGGAGGGGCAGATACGCAGTATTTT. The whole variable domain, remainder taken from reference TRBV28 and TRBJ2-3, is DVKVTQSSRYLVKRTGEKVFLECVQDMDHENMFWYRQDPGLGLRLIYFSYDVKMKEKGDIPEGYSVSREKKERFSLILESASTNQTSMYLCATRGRGGADTQYFGPGTRLTVL.

The V and J genes are TRBV4-3 and TRBJ2-5; 8 bases are a match to TRBD1. The germline gives CDR1 LGHNA, CDR2 YSLEER. The CDR3 extends over 15 amino acids. V dropped 4 bases and J dropped 5; count of bases not matched to a gene: 9. This chain's CDR3 is CASSPSGGKGETQYF. Written as DNA, the CDR3 is TGCGCCAGCAGCCCATCAGGGGGCAAGGGGGAGACCCAGTACTTC.

This clone was picked up a small number of times. The rearrangement joins TRBV4-3 to TRBJ2-7; TRBD1 is a possible D gene (6 bases). The CDR3 contains 15 residues. Germline V gene lookup returns CDR1 LGHNA and CDR2 YSLEER. Deletions cut 4 bases from V and 4 bases from J, with 17 bases between. The CDR3 DNA is TGCGCCAGCAGCCCCTACAGGGATGCACCTTACGAGCAGTACTTC. Translated: CASSPYRDAPYEQYF.

The rearrangement uses TRBV29-1 and TRBJ2-7, with a weak D call TRBD2 (5 bases). Germline values: CDR1 SQVTM, CDR2 ANQGSEA. The length of the CDR3 is 17 residues. Trimming removed 4 bases at V and 0 bases at J, with 22 bases between. The CDR3 region has the DNA TGCAGCGTTGGGGGAGCCCCAGGCGGACGGACCTCCTACGAGCAGTACTTC. Protein: CSVGGAPGGRTSYEQYF.